This T cell receptor (beta chain) originates from a study of T cells in Graves' hyperthyroidism and ophthalmopathy. Patients affected by ophthalmopathy presented a Clinical Activity Score of at least 3, a NOSPECS grade of at least 4, and disease duration below 3 months. Orbital computed tomography, thyroid ultrasound, serum thyroxine and TRAb, and clinical symptoms together informed the diagnoses. This clonotype was counted ten times or more. Its matching antigen is unknown. The source material, RNA transcripts, was used to amplify TCR beta CDR3 regions. Carried out on the TCR CDR3, a first-round RT-PCR used the HTBI primer set. TCRdb re-derived calls from the multiplex PCR reads in MiXCR, one entry per CDR3 protein. The table shows fewer than 650,000 distinct CDR3 sequences, with over 12% occurring only once. Study-level results: The blood repertoire included most of the expanded thyroid clonotypes above 0.001.

The CDR3 runs 16 residues. Losses at the gene ends were 10 bases for V and 6 bases for J; bases not matched to a gene: 15. Germline V gene sequence: CDR1 SNHLY, CDR2 FYNNEI. The rearrangement uses TRBV2 and TRBJ2-5, with 12 bases matching TRBD2. This sequence was found in a woman aged 18 to 35 with Graves' ophthalmopathy. The sequenced sample consisted of blood. CDR3 residues: CATRIPGLAGLKTQYF. The DNA of the CDR3 is TGTGCCACTAGAATACCGGGACTAGCGGGTTTGAAGACCCAGTACTTC.